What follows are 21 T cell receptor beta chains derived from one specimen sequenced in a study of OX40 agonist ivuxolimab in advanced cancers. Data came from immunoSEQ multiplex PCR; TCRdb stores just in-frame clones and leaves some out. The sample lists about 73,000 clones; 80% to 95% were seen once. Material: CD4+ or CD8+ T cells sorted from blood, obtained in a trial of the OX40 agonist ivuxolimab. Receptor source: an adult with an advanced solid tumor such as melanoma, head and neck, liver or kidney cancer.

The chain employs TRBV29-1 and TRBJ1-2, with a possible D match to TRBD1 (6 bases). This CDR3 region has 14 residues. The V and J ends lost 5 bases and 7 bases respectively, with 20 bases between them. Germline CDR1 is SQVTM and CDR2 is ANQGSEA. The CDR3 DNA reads TGCAGCGTTCTTGTAGGGACAACCTTGGGTGGCTACACCTTC. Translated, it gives CSVLVGTTLGGYTF.

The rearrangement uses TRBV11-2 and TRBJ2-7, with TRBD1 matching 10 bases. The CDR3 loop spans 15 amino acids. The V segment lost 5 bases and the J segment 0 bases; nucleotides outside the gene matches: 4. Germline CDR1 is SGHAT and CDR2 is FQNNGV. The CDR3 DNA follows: TGTGCCAGCAGCGCTCGGACAGGGGGCTCCTACGAGCAGTACTTC. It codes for CASSARTGGSYEQYF.

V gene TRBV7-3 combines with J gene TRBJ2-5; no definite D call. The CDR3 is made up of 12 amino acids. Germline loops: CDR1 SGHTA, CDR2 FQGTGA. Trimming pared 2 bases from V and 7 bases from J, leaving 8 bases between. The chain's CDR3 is CASSLQAVTQYF. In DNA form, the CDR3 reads TGTGCCAGCAGCTTACAGGCCGTGACCCAGTACTTC.

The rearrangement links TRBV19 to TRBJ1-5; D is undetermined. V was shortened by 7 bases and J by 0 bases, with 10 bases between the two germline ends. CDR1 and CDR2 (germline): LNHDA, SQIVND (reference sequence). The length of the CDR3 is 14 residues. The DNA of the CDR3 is TGTGCCAGTACACCGACACCTAGCAATCAGCCCCAGCATTTT. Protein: CASTPTPSNQPQHF.

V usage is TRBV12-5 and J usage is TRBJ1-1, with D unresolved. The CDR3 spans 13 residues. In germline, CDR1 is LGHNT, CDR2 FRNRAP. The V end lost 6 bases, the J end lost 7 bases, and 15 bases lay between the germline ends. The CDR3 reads CASGGNKDGEAFF. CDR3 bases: TGTGCTAGTGGGGGCAACAAAGACGGTGAAGCTTTCTTT.

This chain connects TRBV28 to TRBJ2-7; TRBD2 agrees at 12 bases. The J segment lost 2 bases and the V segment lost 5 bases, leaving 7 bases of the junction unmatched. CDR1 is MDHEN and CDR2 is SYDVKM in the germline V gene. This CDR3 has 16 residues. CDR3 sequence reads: CASSLPLAGGTYEQYF. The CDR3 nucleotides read TGTGCCAGCAGTCTCCCACTAGCGGGAGGAACCTACGAGCAGTACTTC.

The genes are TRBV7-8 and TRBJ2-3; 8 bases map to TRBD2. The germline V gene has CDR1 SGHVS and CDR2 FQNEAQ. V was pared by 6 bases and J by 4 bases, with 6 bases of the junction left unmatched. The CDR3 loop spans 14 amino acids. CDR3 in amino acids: CASRLSGNADTQYF. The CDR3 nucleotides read TGTGCCAGCAGACTTAGCGGGAACGCAGATACGCAGTATTTT.

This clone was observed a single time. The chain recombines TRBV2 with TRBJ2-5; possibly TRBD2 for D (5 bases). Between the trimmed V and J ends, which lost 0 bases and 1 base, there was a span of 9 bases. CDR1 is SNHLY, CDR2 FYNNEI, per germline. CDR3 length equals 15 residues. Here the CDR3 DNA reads TGTGCCAGCAGTGAAGCGCGGGTCGTCCAAGAGACCCAGTACTTC. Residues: CASSEARVVQETQYF.

CDR3 in DNA: TGTGCCTGGGGGGTCCTAGCGGGAGCGGAGACCCAGTACTTC. This sequence encodes CAWGVLAGAETQYF. The chain couples TRBV30 to TRBJ2-5, with 10 bases identical to TRBD2. CDR1 GTSNPN and CDR2 SVGIG come from the germline V gene (reference sequence). J lost 5 bases, V lost 5 bases, and 8 bases had no gene match. CDR3 length: 14 amino acids. Together with reference TRBV30 and TRBJ2-5, the CDR3 gives the full variable domain: SQTIHQWPATLVQPVGSPLSLECTVEGTSNPNLYWYRQAAGRGLQLLFYSVGIGQISSEVPQNLSASRPQDRQFILSSKKLLLSDSGFYLCAWGVLAGAETQYFGPGTRLLVL.

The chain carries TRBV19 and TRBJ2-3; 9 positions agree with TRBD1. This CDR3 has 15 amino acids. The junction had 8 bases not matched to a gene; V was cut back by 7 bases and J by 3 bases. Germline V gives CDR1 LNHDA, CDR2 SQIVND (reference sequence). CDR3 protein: CASKPPGQGTDTQYF. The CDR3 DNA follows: TGTGCCAGTAAACCTCCGGGACAGGGTACAGATACGCAGTATTTT. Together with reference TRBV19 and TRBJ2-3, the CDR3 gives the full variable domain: DGGITQSPKYLFRKEGQNVTLSCEQNLNHDAMYWYRQDPGQGLRLIYYSQIVNDFQKGDIAEGYSVSREKKESFPLTVTSAQKNPTAFYLCASKPPGQGTDTQYFGPGTRLTVL.

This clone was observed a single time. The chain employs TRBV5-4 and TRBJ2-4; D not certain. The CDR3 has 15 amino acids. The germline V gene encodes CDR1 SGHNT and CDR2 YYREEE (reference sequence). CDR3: CATQPEGPHTNIQYF. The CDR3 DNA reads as TGTGCTACCCAGCCCGAAGGGCCGCATACCAACATTCAGTACTTC. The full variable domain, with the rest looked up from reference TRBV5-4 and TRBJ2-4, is ETGVTQSPTHLIKTRGQQVTLRCSSQSGHNTVSWYQQALGQGPQFIFQYYREEENGRGNFPPRFSGLQFPNYSSELNVNALELDDSALYLCATQPEGPHTNIQYFGAGTRLSVL.

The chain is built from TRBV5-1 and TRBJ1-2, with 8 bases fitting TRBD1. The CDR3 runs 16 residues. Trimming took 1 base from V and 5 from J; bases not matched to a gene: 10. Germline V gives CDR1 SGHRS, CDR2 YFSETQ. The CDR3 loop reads CASSLTGQVGPYGYTF. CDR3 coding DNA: TGCGCCAGCAGCTTGACGGGACAGGTTGGCCCTTATGGCTACACCTTC.

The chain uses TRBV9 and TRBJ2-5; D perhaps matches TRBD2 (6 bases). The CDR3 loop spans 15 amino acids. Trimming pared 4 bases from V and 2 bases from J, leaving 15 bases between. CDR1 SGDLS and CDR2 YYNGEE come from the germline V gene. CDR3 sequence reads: CASSKGMEGQETQYF. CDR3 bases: TGTGCCAGCAGCAAAGGGATGGAGGGGCAAGAGACCCAGTACTTC.

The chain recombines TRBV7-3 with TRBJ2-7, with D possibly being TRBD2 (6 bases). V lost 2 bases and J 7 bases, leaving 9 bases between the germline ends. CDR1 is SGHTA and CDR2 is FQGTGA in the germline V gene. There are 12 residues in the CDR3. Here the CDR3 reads CASSLPEGEQYF. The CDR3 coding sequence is TGTGCCAGCAGCTTACCGGAGGGGGAGCAGTACTTC.

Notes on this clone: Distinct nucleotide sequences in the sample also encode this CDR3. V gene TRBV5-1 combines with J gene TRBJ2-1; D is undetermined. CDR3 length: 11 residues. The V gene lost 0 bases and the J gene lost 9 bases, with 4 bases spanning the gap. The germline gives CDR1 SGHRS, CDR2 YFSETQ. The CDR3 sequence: CASSLVREQFF. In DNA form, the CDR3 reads TGCGCCAGCAGCTTGGTACGTGAGCAGTTCTTC.

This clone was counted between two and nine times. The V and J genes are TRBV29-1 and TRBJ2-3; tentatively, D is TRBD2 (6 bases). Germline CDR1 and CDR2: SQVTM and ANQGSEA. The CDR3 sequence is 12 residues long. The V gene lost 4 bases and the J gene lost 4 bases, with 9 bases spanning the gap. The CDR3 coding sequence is TGCAGCGTTGGTGGAGGGCCAGATACGCAGTATTTT. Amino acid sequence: CSVGGGPDTQYF.

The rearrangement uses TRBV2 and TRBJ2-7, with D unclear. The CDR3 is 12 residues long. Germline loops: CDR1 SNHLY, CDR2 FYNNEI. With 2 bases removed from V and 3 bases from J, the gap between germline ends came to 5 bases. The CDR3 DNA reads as TGTGCCAGCAGTGAATATGACTACGAGCAGTACTTC. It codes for CASSEYDYEQYF.

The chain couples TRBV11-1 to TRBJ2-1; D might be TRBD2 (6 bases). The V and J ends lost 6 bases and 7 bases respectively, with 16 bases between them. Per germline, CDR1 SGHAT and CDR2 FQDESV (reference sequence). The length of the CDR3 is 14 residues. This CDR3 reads CASSPEAGFNEQFF. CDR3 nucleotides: TGTGCCAGCAGTCCGGAGGCGGGATTTAATGAGCAGTTCTTC.

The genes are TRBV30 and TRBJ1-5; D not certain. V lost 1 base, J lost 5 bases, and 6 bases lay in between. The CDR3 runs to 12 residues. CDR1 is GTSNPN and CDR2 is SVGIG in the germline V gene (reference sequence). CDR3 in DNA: TGTGCCTGGAGTGCGGGTTATCAGCCCCAGCATTTT. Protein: CAWSAGYQPQHF.

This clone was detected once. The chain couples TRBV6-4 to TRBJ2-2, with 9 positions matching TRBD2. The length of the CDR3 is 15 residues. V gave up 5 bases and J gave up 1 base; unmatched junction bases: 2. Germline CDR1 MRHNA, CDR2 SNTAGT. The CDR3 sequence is CASSRAGGNTGELFF. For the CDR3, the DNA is TGTGCCAGCAGTCGAGCGGGAGGGAACACCGGGGAGCTGTTTTTT.

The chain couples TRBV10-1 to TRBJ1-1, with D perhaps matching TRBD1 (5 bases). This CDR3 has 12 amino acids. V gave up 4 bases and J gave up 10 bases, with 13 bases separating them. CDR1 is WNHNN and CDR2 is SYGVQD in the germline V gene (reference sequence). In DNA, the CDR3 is TGCGCCAGCAGTGCCGAGGGGCCGCTAGCTTTCTTT. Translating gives CASSAEGPLAFF.